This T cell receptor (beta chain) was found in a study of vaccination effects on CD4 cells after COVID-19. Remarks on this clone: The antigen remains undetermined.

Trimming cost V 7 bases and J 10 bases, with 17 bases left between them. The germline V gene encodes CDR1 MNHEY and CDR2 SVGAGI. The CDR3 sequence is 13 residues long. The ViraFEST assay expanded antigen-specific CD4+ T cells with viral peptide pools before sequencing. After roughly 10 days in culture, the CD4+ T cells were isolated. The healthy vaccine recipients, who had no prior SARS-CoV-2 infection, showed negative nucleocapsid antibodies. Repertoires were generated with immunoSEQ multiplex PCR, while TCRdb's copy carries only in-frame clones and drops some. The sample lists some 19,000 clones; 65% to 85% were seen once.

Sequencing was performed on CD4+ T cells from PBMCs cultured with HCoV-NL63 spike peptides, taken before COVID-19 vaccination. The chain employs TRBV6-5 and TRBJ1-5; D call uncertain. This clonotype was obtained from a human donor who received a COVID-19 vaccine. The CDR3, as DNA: TGTGCCAGCACCCAGCTAGAGTTCAGTCCCCAGCATTTT. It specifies CASTQLEFSPQHF.